This record looks at one T cell receptor beta chain sequence and its context. This entry comes from a study of blood T cell repertoires in COVID-19. Per the study methods: Estimation of nucleated cell counts was performed using reference gene primer amplification. Generated by immunoSEQ multiplex PCR, the TCRdb table keeps only in-frame clones and is missing some. V, J and clone size derive from that table, while D and trimming were established from the DNA sequence. The table records about 320,000 clones, about 82% of them present only once. This CDR3 is built from 15 residues. Unmatched junction bases numbered 9, after V lost 4 bases and J lost 8 bases. CDR1 is MDHEN, CDR2 SYDVKM, per germline.

This sequence joins TRBV28 and TRBJ1-4; 8 bases are shared with TRBD1. What was sequenced was peripheral blood. The origin of this receptor is a woman aged 45 to 65 with acute or convalescent COVID-19. The CDR3 sequence: CASSSPGGQDEKLFF. CDR3 DNA sequence: TGTGCCAGCAGTTCCCCAGGGGGCCAAGACGAAAAACTGTTTTTT.